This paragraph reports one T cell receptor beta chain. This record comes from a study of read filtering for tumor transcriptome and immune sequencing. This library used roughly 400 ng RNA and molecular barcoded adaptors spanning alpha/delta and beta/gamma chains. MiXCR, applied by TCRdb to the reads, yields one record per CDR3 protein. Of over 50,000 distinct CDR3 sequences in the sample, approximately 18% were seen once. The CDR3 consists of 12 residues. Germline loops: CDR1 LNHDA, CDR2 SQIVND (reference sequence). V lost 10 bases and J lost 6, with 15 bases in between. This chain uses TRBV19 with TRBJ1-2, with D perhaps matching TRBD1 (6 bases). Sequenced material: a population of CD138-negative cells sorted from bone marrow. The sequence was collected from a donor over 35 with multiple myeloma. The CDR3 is CATRDKADGYTF. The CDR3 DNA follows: TGTGCCACTCGGGACAAAGCAGATGGCTACACCTTC.